Sequencing of this T cell receptor beta chain was carried out in a study of T cell repertoires in cytomegalovirus infection (dated by TCRdb to the late 2010s). A note on the overall study: The HLA type of each donor mattered for the analysis, because public TCR beta signatures pointed to carriage of CMV infection along with the matching HLA type.

Trimming takes 0 bases from V and 3 bases from J, and the germline ends sit 12 bases apart. Measured from the cysteine to the phenylalanine, the CDR3 is 16 residues long. The DNA shown is the 48-base CDR3, in frame from base 1. CDR1 and CDR2 are drawn from the germline V gene: SGHVS, FQNEAQ. The table lists this clonotype with many counts. Which antigen it targets is not known. No qualities accompany the bases; no much larger clone lies one base away. Summary of the overall study and its limitations: In both this cohort and an independent cohort of under 450 donors, the cumulative frequency of public TCR beta family members distinguished carriers of CMV infection plus the relevant HLA type. The ex vivo response was dominated by HLA-C-restricted CMV-specific TCR beta clonotypes, which also provided the single most frequent clonotype in two of eight donors.

Sequencing relied on an Illumina HiSeq 1500. TCRdb ran its own pipeline on the public reads, namely fastp trimming at Q25 and MiXCR clone calling, and kept in-frame beta chains. Each CDR3 protein appears once, grouped with its most common genes and DNA. The table for this sample lists around 530,000 distinct CDR3 sequences; approximately 16% of them were counted only once. About 24% of the sample is taken by the ten largest. Sequenced material: CD8+ T cells from PBMCs. This chain is built from TRBV7-8 and TRBJ2-4; the D region is possibly TRBD1 or TRBD2, each matching across 6 bases. This TCR came from a human donor in good health (CMV status not recorded). Some clones in this sample may be carry-over from other donors' samples. The DNA is as follows: TGTGCCAGCAGCTTAGCCAAGGGGGGAGGCAAAAACATTCAGTACTTC. This codes for CASSLAKGGGKNIQYF.